This T cell receptor beta chain was sequenced during a study of cytomegalovirus exposure and HLA in healthy donors (dated by TCRdb to about 2017). With respect to the entire study: An earlier analysis of some 600 of the donors reported under 300 Gb of sequence data and 100 million to 120 million unique TCR beta sequences obtained from roughly 170 million T cells. Approximately 330 gigabases of sequencing data and around 85 million unique TCR sequences made up an early release that covered 500 to 700 HLA-typed donors. Among the approximately 420 genotyped donors, approximately 82% belonged to the genetic ancestry cluster associated with self-reported Caucasian donors. The study aimed to test whether cataloging public T cell receptors could reveal signatures of past pathogen exposure. The study profiled the T cell repertoires of under 700 subjects by immunosequencing and related them to cytomegalovirus serostatus. Besides the first cohort of 666 subjects, a separate validation cohort made up of 120 or so different subjects was used. To predict cytomegalovirus infection status, the study brought together high-throughput TCR immunosequencing, statistical association of individual TCRs with disease status, and machine learning. To study patterns of TCR occurrence, a later analysis re-analyzed previously published TCR beta repertoires from 550 to 800 donors and added high-resolution HLA genotyping. The later analysis used no new phenotypic data to find candidate immune exposures, relying instead on TCR beta sequences and their occurrence across donors. To decide whether each TCR beta V gene segment behaved as functional or pseudogenic, an earlier analysis of 587 of the donors relied on high-throughput TCR beta sequencing. Alongside the repertoire data, information on donor age, sex, ethnicity and CMV serostatus was compiled. Genome-wide SNP genotypes for about three fifths of the 666 donors were used in a later genetic analysis, which treated that subset as a discovery cohort. Every discovery cohort repertoire had been produced on one sequencing platform. Both class I and class II loci were covered by HLA typing, at four-digit resolution. The number of typed donors differed by locus: about 620-630 for A, B, C, DRB1 and DQB1; some 540 for DQA1; approximately 600 for DPA1; and approximately 450 for DPB1. A few DR-DQ haplotypes were treated as single units for association and clustering because of strong linkage in the cohort. Among 300 to 450 genotyped donors of the cohort, an average of approximately 230,000 unique TCR beta nucleotide sequences were sequenced per donor, approximately 20% of them non-productive.

Libraries were made using the immunoSEQ multiplex PCR assay. A mixture of 60 forward primers for TCR Vbeta segments and 13 reverse primers for TCR Jbeta segments was used in the multiplex PCR. The CDR3 region of rearranged TCR beta genes was amplified from genomic DNA by a multiplex PCR assay. On the Illumina HiSeq System, the amplified TCR beta libraries were sequenced as 87-base-pair reads. The original pipeline was this. A later analysis counted about 82 million unique TCR beta chains across the 500 to 850 repertoires, and 9.5 million to 11 million of these chains were shared by at least two donors. Raw reads were error-corrected and collapsed into unique sequences with a nearest-neighbor algorithm that merged closely related sequences to remove PCR and sequencing errors. To assign V, D and J gene segments, CDR3 sequences were aligned to IMGT reference sequences. Each retained sequence needed at least a six-nucleotide match to both a V gene segment and a J gene segment. Rearrangements were called productive when the CDR3 lacked stop codons and stayed in frame with V and J; all others were non-productive. Following IMGT convention, CDR3 was defined as the stretch from the second conserved V-encoded cysteine to the conserved J-encoded phenylalanine. The earlier analysis of about 530 of the donors excluded any sequence lacking an unambiguous match to a single V gene segment. In an earlier analysis of some 590 of the donors, a V segment was called functional when productive rearrangements were above 56.7%, and segregating when the standard deviation between donors exceeded 5%. To diagnose cytomegalovirus status from the catalog of TCR beta chain sequences, a statistical classification framework was built. In a later analysis, V and J genes were assigned by comparing TCR nucleotide sequences against IMGT/GENE-DB human TR gene sequences. The TCRdist pipeline was used in a later analysis to assign CDR3 sequences and most-parsimonious VDJ recombination scenarios. In a later analysis, each TCR beta chain was defined by its CDR3 amino acid sequence together with its V-gene family, and reads lacking a unique V-gene family were excluded. To address suspected cross-contamination and a sequencing artifact, a later analysis removed a few hundred highly shared, low-generation-probability nucleotide sequences. A later analysis calculated a clonal expansion index for each public chain from normalized within-repertoire ranks of inferred template counts. A later analysis computed generation probabilities with a VDJ recombination model fitted to out-of-frame rearrangements, and checked the results against IGoR. Hypergeometric tests were used in a later analysis to score TCR-TCR, TCR-HLA and TCR-CMV co-occurrence, with a repertoire-size bias correction applied to the TCR pairs. To estimate false discovery rates, a later analysis permuted the HLA or CMV assignments 20 times. A later analysis grouped co-occurring TCRs with DBSCAN, adding TCRdist sequence similarity when clustering within HLA-allele-positive subsets. Repertoires with fewer than 30,000 or more than 120,000 public chains were left out of co-occurrence clustering, as were a handful of repertoires with anomalous nucleotide sharing. Drawn from immuneACCESS, this table holds only the in-frame rearrangements with V and J called that TCRdb kept. Clones are partly lost; checked studies trace under half to an unresolved V gene and leave the rest unexplained. V and J calls and clone size are copied from that table; D and trimming were computed from the DNA. This sample is represented by roughly 140,000 clones; 50% to 75% of them were singletons. The top ten constitute around 3% of the sample.

Trimming at the junction amounts to 4 bases on V and 0 bases on J, and the germline ends lie 11 bases apart. The CDR3 covers 15 residues, taking in both the cysteine and the phenylalanine. The sequence is cut down to CDR3 DNA, 45 bases in frame from base 1. CDR1 and CDR2 are read off the germline V gene as SGHDT and YYEEEE. The cohort consisted of 650 to 700 healthy bone marrow donors. Cohort members were all nominally healthy when sampled, although unrecorded immune exposures were likely present. The donor tested CMV seropositive, placing the donor among the 290 or so seropositive members of the cohort. A peripheral blood sample was provided by each donor, and peripheral blood mononuclear cells were used for TCR beta sequencing. Genomic DNA was extracted from the blood cell samples with the Qiagen DNeasy Blood Extraction Kit. Notes on this clone: The specificity of this receptor is unknown. No much larger clonotype is one base removed from it; base qualities were not supplied.

What the study reported, not specific to this receptor: According to the authors, the approach could potentially be generalized to other disease states and immunological phenotypes. A few of the identified cytomegalovirus-associated TCR beta chains were confirmed in vitro to be specific for cytomegalovirus antigens. In both the original and validation cohorts, the classifier was reported to diagnose cytomegalovirus status with high specificity and sensitivity. About 17 rarely observed V segments, including chromosome 9 orphons, were excluded from the earlier analysis of 550 to 700 of the donors because counts were too low. CMV serostatus was the only immune exposure information available for the cohort. Broadly in line with IMGT annotations, most TCR beta V segments showed up in productive rearrangements about 90% or about 30% of the time in an earlier analysis of 587 of the donors. According to a later analysis, parvovirus B19, influenza, CMV and Epstein-Barr virus appeared linked to several top co-occurrence clusters. Compared with equally common non-associated chains, HLA-associated TCR beta chains in a later analysis were more clonally expanded and had lower generation probabilities. According to a later analysis, most CMV-associated TCR beta chains appeared to be HLA-restricted, and the HLA associations seemed to be driven largely by CMV exposure. V-gene and J-gene trimming of TCR beta chains was associated with a missense DCLRE1C variant in a later genetic analysis, and the association was replicated in an independent cohort. In a later genetic analysis, fewer N-insertions in productive TCRs were reported among donors in an Asian-associated ancestry cluster than the roughly 640-donor mean. The cohort was sequenced for TCR beta chains only, and without alpha or paired-chain data the features that could be detected were limited. Correlated functional status among segregating V segments might reflect linkage disequilibrium, but an unknown experimental factor could not be ruled out. Most TCR sequences were seen in very few donors, while some public TCRs were found in many individuals. In a later analysis, about 16,000 TCR beta sequences were associated with specific HLA alleles at a false discovery rate of 0.05. A further reported finding was that TCR beta sequences accurately predicted the HLA-A and HLA-B alleles for most subjects in the first cohort. A cluster of highly shared sequence variants was judged likely to represent a technical artifact of the sequencing pipeline. Strong co-occurrence of HLA alleles, especially DR and DQ, made assigning TCR associations to individual alleles difficult. In a later analysis, the rate of TCR association differed among HLA loci, with DRB1 alleles having the most associated TCRs and HLA-C alleles having the fewest. The study gave a list of about 170 TCR beta chains associated with cytomegalovirus. Roughly uniform sequencing depth across donors was assumed in presence/absence analyses, although this assumption may not hold. Because HLA typing was missing for some donors at each locus, association tests included only the typed subset. The 87-base-pair reads could not distinguish some IMGT-functional V segments, including TRBV6-2 and TRBV6-3, so those segments were excluded.

The specimen was PBMCs. The sequence is built from TRBV5-6 and TRBJ1-5; the D segment cannot be called with confidence. The TCR comes from a woman aged 30 to 39 in good health and CMV-seropositive. The nucleotides are TGTGCCAGCAGCCTACAGAGTTATAGCAATCAGCCCCAGCATTTT. This is translated as CASSLQSYSNQPQHF.